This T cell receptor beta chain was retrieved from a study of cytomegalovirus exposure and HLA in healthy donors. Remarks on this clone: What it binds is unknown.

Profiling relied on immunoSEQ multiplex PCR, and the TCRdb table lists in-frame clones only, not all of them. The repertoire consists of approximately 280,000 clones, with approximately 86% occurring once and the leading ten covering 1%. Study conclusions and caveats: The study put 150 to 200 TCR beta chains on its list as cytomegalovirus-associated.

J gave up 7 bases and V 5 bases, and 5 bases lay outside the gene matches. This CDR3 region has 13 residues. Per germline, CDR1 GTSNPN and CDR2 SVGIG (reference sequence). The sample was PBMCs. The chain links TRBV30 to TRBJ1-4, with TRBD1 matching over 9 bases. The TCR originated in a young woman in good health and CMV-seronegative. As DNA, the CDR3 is TGTGCCTGGGAGCCGGGACAGGGTGAAAAACTGTTTTTT. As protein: CAWEPGQGEKLFF.